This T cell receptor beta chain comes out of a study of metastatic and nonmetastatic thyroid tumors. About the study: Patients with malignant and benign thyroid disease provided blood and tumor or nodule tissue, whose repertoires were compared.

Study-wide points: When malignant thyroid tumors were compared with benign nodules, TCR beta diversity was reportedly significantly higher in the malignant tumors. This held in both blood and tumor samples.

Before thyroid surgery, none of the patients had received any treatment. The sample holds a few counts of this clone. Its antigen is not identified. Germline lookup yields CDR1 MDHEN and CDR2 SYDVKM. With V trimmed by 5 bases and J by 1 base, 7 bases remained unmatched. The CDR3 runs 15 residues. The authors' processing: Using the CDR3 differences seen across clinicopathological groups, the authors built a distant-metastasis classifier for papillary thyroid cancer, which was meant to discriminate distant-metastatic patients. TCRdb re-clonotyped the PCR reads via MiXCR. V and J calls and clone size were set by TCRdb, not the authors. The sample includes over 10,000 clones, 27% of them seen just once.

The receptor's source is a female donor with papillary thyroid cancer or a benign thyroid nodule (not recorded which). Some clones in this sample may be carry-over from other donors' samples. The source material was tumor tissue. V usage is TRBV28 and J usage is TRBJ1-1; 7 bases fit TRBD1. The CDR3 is CASSPGTVENTEAFF. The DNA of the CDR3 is TGTGCCAGCAGTCCCGGGACAGTCGAGAACACTGAAGCTTTCTTT.